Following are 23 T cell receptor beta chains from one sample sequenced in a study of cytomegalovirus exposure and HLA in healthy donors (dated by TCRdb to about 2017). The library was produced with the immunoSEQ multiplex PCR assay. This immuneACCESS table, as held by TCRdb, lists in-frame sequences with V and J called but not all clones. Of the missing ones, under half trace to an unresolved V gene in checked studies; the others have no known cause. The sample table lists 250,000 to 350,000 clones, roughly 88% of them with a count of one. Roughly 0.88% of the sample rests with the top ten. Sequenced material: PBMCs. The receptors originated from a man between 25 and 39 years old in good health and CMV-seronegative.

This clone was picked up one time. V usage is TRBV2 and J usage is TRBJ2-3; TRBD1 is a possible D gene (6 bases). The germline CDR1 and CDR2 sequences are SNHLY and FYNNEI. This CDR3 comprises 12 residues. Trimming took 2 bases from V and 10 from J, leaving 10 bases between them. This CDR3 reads CASSETTGAQYF. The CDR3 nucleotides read TGTGCCAGCAGTGAAACGACAGGCGCGCAGTATTTT.

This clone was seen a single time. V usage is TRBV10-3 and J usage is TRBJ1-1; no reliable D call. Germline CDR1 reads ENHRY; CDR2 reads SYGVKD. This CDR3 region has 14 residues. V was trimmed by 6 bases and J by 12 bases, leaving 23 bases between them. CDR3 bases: TGTGCCATCAGCGGAGAGGAAGTCACAAAGAAGTCTTTCTTT. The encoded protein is CAISGEEVTKKSFF.

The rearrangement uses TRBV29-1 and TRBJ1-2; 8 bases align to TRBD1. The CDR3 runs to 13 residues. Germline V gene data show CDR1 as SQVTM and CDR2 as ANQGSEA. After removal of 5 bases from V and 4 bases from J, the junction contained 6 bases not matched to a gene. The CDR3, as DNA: TGCAGCGTTAGGGCAGGGGGCGGCTATGGCTACACCTTC. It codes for CSVRAGGGYGYTF.

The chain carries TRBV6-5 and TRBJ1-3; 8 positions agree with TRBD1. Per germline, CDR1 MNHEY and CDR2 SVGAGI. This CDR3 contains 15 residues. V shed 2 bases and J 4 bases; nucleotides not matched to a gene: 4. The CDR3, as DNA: TGTGCCAGCAGTTACCGAAGGACAGGGGGAAACACCATATATTTT. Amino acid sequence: CASSYRRTGGNTIYF.

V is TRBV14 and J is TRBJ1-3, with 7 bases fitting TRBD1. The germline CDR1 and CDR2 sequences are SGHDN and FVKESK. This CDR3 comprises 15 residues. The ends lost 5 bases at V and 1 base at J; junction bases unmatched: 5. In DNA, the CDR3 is TGTGCCAGCAGCTGGGACAGATCATCTGGAAACACCATATATTTT. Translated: CASSWDRSSGNTIYF.

CDR3 protein: CASSPLDSHGYTF. CDR3 bases: TGTGCCAGCTCACCGCTTGACAGTCATGGCTACACCTTC. J is TRBJ1-2 and V is TRBV18; TRBD1 might be the D (5 bases). This CDR3 comprises 13 residues. The V gene's germline CDR1 is KGHSH and CDR2 LQKENI. V shed 3 bases and J shed 6 bases, with 11 bases lying between them.

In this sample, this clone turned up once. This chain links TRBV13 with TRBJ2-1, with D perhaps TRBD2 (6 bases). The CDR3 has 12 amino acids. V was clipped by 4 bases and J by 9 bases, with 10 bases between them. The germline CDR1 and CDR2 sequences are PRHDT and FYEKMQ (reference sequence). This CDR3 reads CASSSGVTEQFF. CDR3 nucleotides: TGTGCCAGCAGCTCGGGGGTCACTGAGCAGTTCTTC.

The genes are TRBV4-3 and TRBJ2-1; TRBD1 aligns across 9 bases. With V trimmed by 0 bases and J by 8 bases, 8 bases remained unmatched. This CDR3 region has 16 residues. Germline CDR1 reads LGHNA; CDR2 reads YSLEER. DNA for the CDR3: TGCGCCAGCAGCCAAGATGATAACAGGGGGCGCGATGAGCAGTTCTTC. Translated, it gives CASSQDDNRGRDEQFF.

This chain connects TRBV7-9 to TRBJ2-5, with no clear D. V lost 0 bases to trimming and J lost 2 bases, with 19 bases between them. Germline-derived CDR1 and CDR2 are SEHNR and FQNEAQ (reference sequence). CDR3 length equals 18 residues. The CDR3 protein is CASSLARSTATVQETQYF. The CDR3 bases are TGTGCCAGCAGCTTAGCAAGATCAACCGCAACAGTTCAAGAGACCCAGTACTTC.

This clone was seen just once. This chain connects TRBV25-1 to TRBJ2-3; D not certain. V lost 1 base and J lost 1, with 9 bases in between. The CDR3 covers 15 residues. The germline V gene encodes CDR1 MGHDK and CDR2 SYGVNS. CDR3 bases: TGTGCCAGCAGTGAATTAGGCGAGGGCACAGATACGCAGTATTTT. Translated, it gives CASSELGEGTDTQYF.

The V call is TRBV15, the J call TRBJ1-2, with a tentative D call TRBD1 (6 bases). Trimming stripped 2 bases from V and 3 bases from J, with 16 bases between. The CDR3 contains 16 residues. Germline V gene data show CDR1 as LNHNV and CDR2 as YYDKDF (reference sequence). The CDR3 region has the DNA TGTGCCACCAGCAGACCCCGGGACATTGCGGACTATGGCTACACCTTC. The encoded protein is CATSRPRDIADYGYTF.

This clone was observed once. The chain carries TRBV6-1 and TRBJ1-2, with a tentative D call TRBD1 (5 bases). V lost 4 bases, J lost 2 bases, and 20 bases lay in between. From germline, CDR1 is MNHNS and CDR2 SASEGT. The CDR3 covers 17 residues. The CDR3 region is CASSGPPAGRSNYGYTF. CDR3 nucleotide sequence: TGTGCCAGCAGTGGCCCCCCCGCGGGGCGATCGAACTATGGCTACACCTTC.

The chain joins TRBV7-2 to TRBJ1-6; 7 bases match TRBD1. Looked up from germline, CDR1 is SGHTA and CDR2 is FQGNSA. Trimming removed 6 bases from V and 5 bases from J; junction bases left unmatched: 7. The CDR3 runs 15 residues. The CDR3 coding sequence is TGTGCCAGCAGGTTTGGGACAGCTAATAATTCACCCCTCCACTTT. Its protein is CASRFGTANNSPLHF.

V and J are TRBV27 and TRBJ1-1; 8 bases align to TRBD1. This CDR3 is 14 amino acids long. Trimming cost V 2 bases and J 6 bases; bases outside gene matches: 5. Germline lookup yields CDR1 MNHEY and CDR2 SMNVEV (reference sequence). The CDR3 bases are TGTGCCAGCAGTTTAAGCAGGGGGCTGTCTGAAGCTTTCTTT. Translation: CASSLSRGLSEAFF.

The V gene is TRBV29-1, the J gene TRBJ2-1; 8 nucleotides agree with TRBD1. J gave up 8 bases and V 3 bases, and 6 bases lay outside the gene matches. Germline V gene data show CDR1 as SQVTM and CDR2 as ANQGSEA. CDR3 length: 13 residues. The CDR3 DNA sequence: TGCAGCGTTGACCGGGACAGGCGGTATGAGCAGTTCTTC. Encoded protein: CSVDRDRRYEQFF.

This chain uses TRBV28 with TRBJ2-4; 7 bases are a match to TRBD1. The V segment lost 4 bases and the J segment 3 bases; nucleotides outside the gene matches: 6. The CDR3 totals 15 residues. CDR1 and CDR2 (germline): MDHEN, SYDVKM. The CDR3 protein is CASSSRDSNKNIQYF. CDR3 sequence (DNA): TGTGCCAGCAGTTCCCGGGACAGTAACAAAAACATTCAGTACTTC. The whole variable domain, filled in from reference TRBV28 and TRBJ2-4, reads DVKVTQSSRYLVKRTGEKVFLECVQDMDHENMFWYRQDPGLGLRLIYFSYDVKMKEKGDIPEGYSVSREKKERFSLILESASTNQTSMYLCASSSRDSNKNIQYFGAGTRLSVL.

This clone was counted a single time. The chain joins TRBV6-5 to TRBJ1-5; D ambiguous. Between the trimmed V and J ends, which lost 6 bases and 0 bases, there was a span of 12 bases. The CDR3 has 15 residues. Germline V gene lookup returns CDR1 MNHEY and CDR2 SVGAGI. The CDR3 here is CASSPAEYSNQPQHF. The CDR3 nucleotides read TGTGCCAGCAGCCCCGCCGAGTATAGCAATCAGCCCCAGCATTTT.

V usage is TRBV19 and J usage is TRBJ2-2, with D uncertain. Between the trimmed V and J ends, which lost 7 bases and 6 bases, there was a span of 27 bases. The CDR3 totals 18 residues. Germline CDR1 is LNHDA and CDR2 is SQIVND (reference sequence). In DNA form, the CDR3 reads TGTGCCAGTACCCCATTTGGTGTGACTCTCGGGTATCCCGGGGAGCTGTTTTTT. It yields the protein CASTPFGVTLGYPGELFF.

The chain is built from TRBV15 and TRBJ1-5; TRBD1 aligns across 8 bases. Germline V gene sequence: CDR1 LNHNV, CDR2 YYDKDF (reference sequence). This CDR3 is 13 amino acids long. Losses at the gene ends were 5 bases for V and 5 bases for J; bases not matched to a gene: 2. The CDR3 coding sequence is TGTGCCACCAGCGACAGGGGAGATCAGCCCCAGCATTTT. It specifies CATSDRGDQPQHF.

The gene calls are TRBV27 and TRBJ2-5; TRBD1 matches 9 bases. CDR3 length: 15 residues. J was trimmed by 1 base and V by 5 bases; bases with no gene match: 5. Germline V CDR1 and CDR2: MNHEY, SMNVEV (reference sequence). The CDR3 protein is CASSATQGAQETQYF. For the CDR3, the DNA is TGTGCCAGCAGTGCCACACAGGGGGCCCAAGAGACCCAGTACTTC.

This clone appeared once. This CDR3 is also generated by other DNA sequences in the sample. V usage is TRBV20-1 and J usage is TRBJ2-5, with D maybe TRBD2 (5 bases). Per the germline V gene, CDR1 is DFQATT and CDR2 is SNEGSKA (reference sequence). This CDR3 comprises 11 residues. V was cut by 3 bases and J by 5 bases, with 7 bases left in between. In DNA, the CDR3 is TGCAGTGCTAGGGGCGGGGAGACCCAGTACTTC. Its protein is CSARGGETQYF.

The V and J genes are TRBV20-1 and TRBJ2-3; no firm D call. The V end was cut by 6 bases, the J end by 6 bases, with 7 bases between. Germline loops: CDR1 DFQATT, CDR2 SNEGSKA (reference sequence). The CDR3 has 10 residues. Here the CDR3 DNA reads TGCAGTGCCTCTCAGGATACGCAGTATTTT. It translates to CSASQDTQYF.

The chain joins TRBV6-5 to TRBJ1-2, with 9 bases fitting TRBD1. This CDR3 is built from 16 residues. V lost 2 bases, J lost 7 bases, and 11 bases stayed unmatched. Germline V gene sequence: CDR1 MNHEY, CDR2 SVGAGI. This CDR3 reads CASSYTAGTGIGGYTF. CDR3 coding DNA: TGTGCCAGCAGTTACACCGCCGGGACAGGGATTGGTGGCTACACCTTC.